The next 21 T cell receptor beta chains were all read from a single sample in a study of blood T cell repertoires in COVID-19. TCRdb keeps only in-frame clones here, not all; method: immunoSEQ multiplex PCR. The sample carries 80,000 to 85,000 clones, approximately 80% recorded once. The material sequenced was peripheral blood. The source of these receptors is a human donor in a cohort sampled during active COVID-19.

This clone came up once. This chain links TRBV10-3 with TRBJ1-3; D call uncertain. Germline loops: CDR1 ENHRY, CDR2 SYGVKD. The V end lost 4 bases, the J end lost 0 bases, and 7 bases lay between the germline ends. CDR3 length: 14 residues. CDR3 loop: CAISVTVSGNTIYF. CDR3 nucleotide sequence: TGTGCCATCAGTGTTACTGTCTCTGGAAACACCATATATTTT.

The chain carries TRBV5-1 and TRBJ1-3; D ambiguous. The germline V gene has CDR1 SGHRS and CDR2 YFSETQ. The V gene lost 2 bases and the J gene lost 2 bases, with 8 bases spanning the gap. The CDR3 is 14 residues long. This chain's CDR3 is CASSLEAPGNTIYF. The DNA for the CDR3 is TGCGCCAGCAGCTTAGAGGCACCTGGAAACACCATATATTTT.

The chain employs TRBV6-6 and TRBJ2-4; D is possibly TRBD1 (5 bases). Trimming removed 7 bases at V and 7 bases at J, with 14 bases between. The germline V gene has CDR1 MNHNY and CDR2 SVGAGI (reference sequence). The CDR3 has 13 amino acids. DNA for the CDR3: TGTGCCAGCACCCCCCGCAGGGATAACATTCAGTACTTC. Translated: CASTPRRDNIQYF.

The chain has TRBV5-1 and TRBJ2-7; 8 positions agree with TRBD1. In germline, CDR1 is SGHRS, CDR2 YFSETQ. Trimming at V came to 4 bases and at J to 2 bases, leaving 8 bases not matched to a gene. This CDR3 spans 15 amino acids. CDR3 residues: CASSTAGQVPYEQYF. The CDR3 nucleotides are TGCGCCAGCAGCACCGCGGGACAGGTGCCCTACGAGCAGTACTTC.

The chain combines TRBV5-1 with TRBJ1-2; possibly TRBD1 for D (5 bases). Germline V CDR1 and CDR2: SGHRS, YFSETQ. The CDR3 consists of 14 residues. Trimming removed 4 bases at V and 3 bases at J, with 13 bases between. CDR3 region: CASSEITGDYGYTF. As DNA, the CDR3 is TGCGCCAGCAGCGAGATAACAGGAGACTATGGCTACACCTTC.

This rearrangement joins TRBV11-2 to TRBJ2-1; D may be TRBD2 (6 bases). This CDR3 is built from 14 residues. V lost 2 bases to trimming and J lost 8 bases, with 13 bases between them. CDR1 is SGHAT, CDR2 FQNNGV, per germline. The CDR3 DNA sequence: TGTGCCAGCAGCTTACGCGGGGTTATCGATGAGCAGTTCTTC. This encodes CASSLRGVIDEQFF.

V usage is TRBV5-6 and J usage is TRBJ2-7; possible D gene TRBD1, 6 bases. The CDR3 extends over 14 amino acids. V lost 3 bases and J 7 bases, leaving 17 bases between the germline ends. The germline gives CDR1 SGHDT, CDR2 YYEEEE. The CDR3 loop reads CASSWGQGSGEQYF. Written as DNA, the CDR3 is TGTGCCAGCAGCTGGGGGCAGGGGTCTGGGGAGCAGTACTTC. Looking up the rest from reference TRBV5-6 and TRBJ2-7 gives the full variable domain: DAGVTQSPTHLIKTRGQQVTLRCSPKSGHDTVSWYQQALGQGPQFIFQYYEEEERQRGNFPDRFSGHQFPNYSSELNVNALLLGDSALYLCASSWGQGSGEQYFGPGTRLTVT.

The DNA for the CDR3 is TGTGCCAGCAGCTACGGGACAGTCAGCTCTGGAAACACCATATATTTT. This sequence encodes CASSYGTVSSGNTIYF. V usage is TRBV7-9 and J usage is TRBJ1-3; 7 bases are shared with TRBD1. This CDR3 comprises 16 residues. Germline trimming cut 4 bases from V and 0 bases from J; bases unmatched to any gene: 6. Germline values: CDR1 SEHNR, CDR2 FQNEAQ (reference sequence).

The V call is TRBV23-1, the J call TRBJ1-6; 7 bases agree with TRBD1. TRBV23-1 belongs to the ORF category, with a function that is uncertain. V shed 0 bases and J 12 bases; nucleotides not matched to a gene: 17. The CDR3 spans 18 residues. The CDR3 here is CASSQSGGTAPYGVPLHF. The DNA of the CDR3 is TGCGCCAGCAGTCAATCAGGAGGGACAGCTCCCTATGGGGTACCCCTCCACTTT.

The chain recombines TRBV2 with TRBJ2-1, with 7 bases aligning to TRBD1. This CDR3 has 16 residues. V trimming: 8 bases; J trimming: 2 bases; junction bases outside the gene matches: 12. Germline CDR1 SNHLY, CDR2 FYNNEI. The DNA for the CDR3 is TGTGCCAGCGACGACGGGGACAGATTACCCTACAATGAGCAGTTCTTC. Translated: CASDDGDRLPYNEQFF.

This chain connects TRBV5-1 to TRBJ2-3; TRBD2 aligns across 12 bases. The germline CDR1 and CDR2 sequences are SGHRS and YFSETQ. The CDR3 is 15 residues long. The V gene end was trimmed by 3 bases and the J gene end by 5 bases; junction bases not matched to a gene: 4. This chain's CDR3 is CASSSSGGAIDTQYF. As DNA, the CDR3 is TGCGCCAGCAGCTCTAGCGGGGGGGCCATAGATACGCAGTATTTT.

The table lists this clone with a count of one. V is TRBV7-9 and J is TRBJ1-1, with D perhaps TRBD1 (5 bases). Germline V gene lookup returns CDR1 SEHNR and CDR2 FQNEAQ (reference sequence). Trimming pared 0 bases from V and 6 bases from J, leaving 20 bases between. The CDR3 is 17 amino acids. CDR3 region: CASSLARAGGWIAEAFF. CDR3 sequence (DNA): TGTGCCAGCAGCTTAGCGAGGGCCGGGGGATGGATCGCTGAAGCTTTCTTT.

J is TRBJ2-1 and V is TRBV10-3; 10 bases agree with TRBD2. This CDR3 spans 13 amino acids. The germline V gene encodes CDR1 ENHRY and CDR2 SYGVKD. V trimming: 6 bases; J trimming: 8 bases; junction bases outside the gene matches: 4. The CDR3 here is CAIRPGTSDEQFF. The CDR3 DNA is TGTGCCATCAGACCGGGGACTAGCGATGAGCAGTTCTTC.

This chain joins TRBV6-2 or TRBV6-3 and TRBJ2-1; D remains unclear. The CDR3 totals 13 residues. Deletions cut 6 bases from V and 2 bases from J, with 8 bases between. The germline CDR1 and CDR2 sequences are MNHEY and SVGEGT. The CDR3 is CASSPRPYNEQFF. CDR3 in DNA: TGTGCCAGCAGCCCCCGTCCCTACAATGAGCAGTTCTTC.

The gene calls are TRBV6-5 and TRBJ2-3; TRBD1 aligns across 9 bases. This CDR3 contains 14 residues. The trim removed 8 bases at V and 7 bases at J, leaving 10 bases unmatched. Per germline, CDR1 MNHEY and CDR2 SVGAGI. CDR3 in DNA: TGTGCCAGCCCGGGACAGGGTCGTTTAAATACGCAGTATTTT. This gives the protein CASPGQGRLNTQYF.

This sequence joins TRBV5-6 and TRBJ2-2; 7 bases match TRBD1. V lost 0 bases to trimming and J lost 1 base; unmatched junction nucleotides: 0. This CDR3 is 15 amino acids long. Per the germline V gene, CDR1 is SGHDT and CDR2 is YYEEEE. CDR3 sequence: CASSLGDRNTGELFF. In nucleotides, the CDR3 is TGTGCCAGCAGCTTGGGGGACAGGAACACCGGGGAGCTGTTTTTT.

Regarding this clone: One end of the junction is discordant with germline, which a read error may explain. In DNA form, the CDR3 reads TGTGCCAGCAGCGTAGGCGGTCGGTCCTATGAGCAGTACTTC. It yields the protein CASSVGGRSYEQYF. The chain carries TRBV9 and TRBJ2-7; D is unresolved. This CDR3 region has 14 residues. CDR1 and CDR2 from the germline V gene are SGDLS and YYNGEE.

The CDR3 loop is CASSSNLRAKNIQYF. The DNA for the CDR3 is TGTGCCAGCAGCTCCAACTTACGAGCCAAAAACATTCAGTACTTC. The genes are TRBV5-6 and TRBJ2-4, with D unresolved. The germline gives CDR1 SGHDT, CDR2 YYEEEE. V lost 3 bases to trimming and J lost 0 bases, with 10 bases between them. This CDR3 is 15 amino acids long.

The chain has TRBV3-1 (or the pseudogene TRBV3-2) and TRBJ2-1; weak D call: TRBD1 (6 bases). Germline CDR1 is LGHDT and CDR2 is YNNKEL (reference sequence). With 4 bases removed from V and 0 bases from J, the gap between germline ends came to 16 bases. The CDR3 is 17 amino acids. For the CDR3, the DNA is TGTGCCAGCAGCCCAACAGGGACCAGAAGCTCCTACAATGAGCAGTTCTTC. It translates to CASSPTGTRSSYNEQFF.

The V and J genes are TRBV27 and TRBJ2-7, with D unresolved. Trimming pared 6 bases from V and 0 bases from J, leaving 15 bases between. This CDR3 contains 15 residues. Germline CDR1 reads MNHEY; CDR2 reads SMNVEV (reference sequence). CDR3 protein: CASRPLPGISYEQYF. Here the CDR3 DNA reads TGTGCCAGCAGGCCCCTCCCCGGTATCTCCTACGAGCAGTACTTC.

The chain links TRBV5-1 to TRBJ1-1; 8 bases line up with TRBD1. Germline V gives CDR1 SGHRS, CDR2 YFSETQ. Germline trimming cut 5 bases from V and 6 bases from J; bases unmatched to any gene: 9. The CDR3 has 14 residues. CDR3 sequence reads: CASRQGGQTSEAFF. CDR3 bases: TGCGCCAGCAGACAGGGGGGGCAGACTTCTGAAGCTTTCTTT.